This T cell receptor beta chain was captured in a study of blood T cell repertoires in COVID-19. About the research overall: Samples representing acute and convalescent COVID-19 were sourced from the United States, Italy and Spain.

Sequenced by immunoSEQ multiplex PCR; TCRdb stores in-frame clones only, minus some. The table lists more than 300,000 clones, approximately 87% of them singletons. The CDR3 totals 16 residues. V was pared by 2 bases and J by 0 bases, with 12 bases between. Per germline, CDR1 SGHTS and CDR2 YDEGEE. The V and J genes are TRBV5-8 and TRBJ1-3; no definite D call. The material sequenced was PBMCs or T cells enriched from blood (not recorded which). The TCR originated in a man between 35 and 55 years old in a cohort exposed to, infected with or recovered from COVID-19 (not recorded which). The CDR3 sequence is CASSFLSGSSGNTIYF. The CDR3 DNA reads as TGTGCCAGCAGCTTCCTTTCTGGGAGCTCTGGAAACACCATATATTTT. The whole variable domain, remainder taken from reference TRBV5-8 and TRBJ1-3, is EAGVTQSPTHLIKTRGQQATLRCSPISGHTSVYWYQQALGLGLQFLLWYDEGEERNRGNFPPRFSGRQFPNYSSELNVNALELEDSALYLCASSFLSGSSGNTIYFGEGSWLTVV.